These 24 T cell receptor beta chains came from one sample sequenced in a study of cytomegalovirus exposure and HLA in healthy donors. Only in-frame clones appear in the TCRdb table, and some are missing; sequencing was by immunoSEQ multiplex PCR. The sample includes over 200,000 clones, around 91% seen only once; the top ten take 0.37%. The sequencing sample was made of PBMCs. These TCRs come from a woman aged 18-29 years in good health and CMV-seronegative.

The chain uses TRBV7-8 and TRBJ2-3, with D tentatively TRBD2 (7 bases). The V and J ends lost 2 bases and 3 bases respectively, with 12 bases between them. CDR1 and CDR2 (germline): SGHVS, FQNEAQ. CDR3 size: 15 residues. The CDR3 loop reads CASSLMAGATDTQYF. The CDR3 DNA sequence: TGTGCCAGCAGCTTAATGGCGGGGGCGACAGATACGCAGTATTTT.

The chain employs TRBV7-9 and TRBJ1-6, with 8 bases aligning to TRBD1. V shed 1 base and J 0 bases; nucleotides not matched to a gene: 2. The germline CDR1 and CDR2 sequences are SEHNR and FQNEAQ (reference sequence). The CDR3 spans 17 residues. The CDR3 sequence: CASSLDRGSSYNSPLHF. The DNA of the CDR3 is TGTGCCAGCAGCTTAGACAGGGGGAGCTCCTATAATTCACCCCTCCACTTT. Based on the CDR3 plus reference TRBV7-9 and TRBJ1-6, the full variable domain is DTGVSQNPRHKITKRGQNVTFRCDPISEHNRLYWYRQTLGQGPEFLTYFQNEAQLEKSRLLSDRFSAERPKGSFSTLEIQRTEQGDSAMYLCASSLDRGSSYNSPLHFGNGTRLTVT.

The gene calls are TRBV6-5 and TRBJ1-2; TRBD1 matches 9 bases. The length of the CDR3 is 14 residues. Germline V lookup: CDR1 MNHEY, CDR2 SVGAGI. V was pared by 0 bases and J by 7 bases, with 3 bases of the junction left unmatched. The CDR3 DNA follows: TGTGCCAGCAGTTACTCGACAGGGGGACTTGGCTACACCTTC. Encoded protein: CASSYSTGGLGYTF.

The J gene is TRBJ1-1, the V gene TRBV6-6; 7 nucleotides line up with TRBD1. This CDR3 contains 14 residues. Germline V lookup: CDR1 MNHNY, CDR2 SVGAGI (reference sequence). V dropped 6 bases and J dropped 3; count of bases not matched to a gene: 7. The CDR3 region is CASSTQGMYTEAFF. Written as DNA, the CDR3 is TGTGCCAGCAGCACACAGGGGATGTACACTGAAGCTTTCTTT.

The CDR3 region has the DNA TGTGCCAGCAGTCCAGTATCTAACTATGGCTACACCTTC. Its protein is CASSPVSNYGYTF. The chain couples TRBV7-8 to TRBJ1-2, with D unresolved. The CDR3 sequence is 13 residues long. The V and J ends lost 6 bases and 0 bases respectively, with 8 bases between them. Germline values: CDR1 SGHVS, CDR2 FQNEAQ.

J is TRBJ1-1 and V is TRBV5-1; 10 nucleotides agree with TRBD1. The V and J ends lost 1 base and 7 bases, in that order; junction bases with no gene match: 10. CDR3 length: 16 residues. The germline gives CDR1 SGHRS, CDR2 YFSETQ. The CDR3, as DNA: TGCGCCAGCAGCTTGACTACGACAGGGGGCCAAGGTGAAGCTTTCTTT. The encoded protein is CASSLTTTGGQGEAFF.

This rearrangement joins TRBV27 to TRBJ2-3, with a weak D call TRBD2 (5 bases). Trimming cost V 3 bases and J 0 bases, with 16 bases left between them. Germline loops: CDR1 MNHEY, CDR2 SMNVEV (reference sequence). The CDR3 is 17 amino acids. In nucleotides, the CDR3 is TGTGCCAGCAGTTTCCAGTTGAGCGGTTCTAGCACAGATACGCAGTATTTT. Translating it yields CASSFQLSGSSTDTQYF.

The rearrangement joins TRBV29-1 to TRBJ2-6, with D unresolved. CDR3 size: 12 residues. In germline, CDR1 is SQVTM, CDR2 ANQGSEA. Trimming pared 4 bases from V and 1 base from J, leaving 2 bases between. CDR3 in amino acids: CSVVSGANVLTF. CDR3 DNA: TGCAGCGTTGTATCTGGGGCCAACGTCCTGACTTTC. Full variable domain (remainder filled in from reference TRBV29-1 and TRBJ2-6): SAVISQKPSRDICQRGTSLTIQCQVDSQVTMMFWYRQQPGQSLTLIATANQGSEATYESGFVIDKFPISRPNLTFSTLTVSNMSPEDSSIYLCSVVSGANVLTFGAGSRLTVL.

This rearrangement joins TRBV6-5 to TRBJ2-3; D ambiguous. The CDR3 loop spans 14 amino acids. CDR1 and CDR2 (germline): MNHEY, SVGAGI. V gave up 0 bases and J gave up 4 bases, with 8 bases separating them. The CDR3 loop reads CASSYSGFADTQYF. In nucleotides, the CDR3 is TGTGCCAGCAGTTACTCTGGCTTCGCAGATACGCAGTATTTT.

The chain joins TRBV5-4 to TRBJ2-1; a weak D match, TRBD2 (6 bases). Germline V gives CDR1 SGHNT, CDR2 YYREEE (reference sequence). Trimming took off 6 bases at V and 5 bases at J, with 18 bases between the two ends. CDR3 length equals 15 residues. CDR3 in amino acids: CASISRDSSNNEQFF. The CDR3, as DNA: TGTGCCAGCATATCGCGGGACTCATCAAACAATGAGCAGTTCTTC.

This chain connects TRBV4-1 to TRBJ2-3, with 8 bases matching TRBD1. The CDR3 is 16 residues long. V lost 4 bases and J lost 4; bases outside the gene matches: 10. Per the germline V gene, CDR1 is MGHRA and CDR2 is YSYEKL. The DNA of the CDR3 is TGCGCCAGCAGCCCTCTTGGACAGGGCTGGGCAGATACGCAGTATTTT. Translated, it gives CASSPLGQGWADTQYF.

The genes are TRBV7-5 and TRBJ2-1; the table calls TRBD2, which could not be checked here. TRBV7-5 is a pseudogene locus. This CDR3 has 15 residues. CDR3 sequence (DNA): TGTGTCAGAAGTACACTGGGACTAGCCTACAATGAGCAGTTCTTC. Translated: CVRSTLGLAYNEQFF.

CDR3 in DNA: TGTGCCAGCAGTTTATCGTACCCAGGGTATGGCTACACCTTC. It specifies CASSLSYPGYGYTF. V usage is TRBV27 and J usage is TRBJ1-2; the D gene is possibly TRBD1 (5 bases). The CDR3 runs 14 residues. V lost 0 bases, J lost 5 bases, and 10 bases lay in between. The V gene's germline CDR1 is MNHEY and CDR2 SMNVEV (reference sequence).

This clone was counted a single time. The chain links TRBV27 to TRBJ2-7, with a weak D call TRBD1 (6 bases). Between the trimmed V and J ends, which lost 6 bases and 6 bases, there was a span of 12 bases. This CDR3 comprises 12 residues. The germline CDR1 and CDR2 sequences are MNHEY and SMNVEV (reference sequence). The CDR3 loop is CASSFTGSEQYF. Here the CDR3 DNA reads TGTGCCAGCAGCTTCACAGGGTCCGAGCAGTACTTC.

The V and J genes are TRBV7-8 and TRBJ2-4; 14 bases agree with TRBD2. CDR1 and CDR2 from the germline V gene are SGHVS and FQNEAQ. Losses at the gene ends were 5 bases for V and 0 bases for J; bases not matched to a gene: 6. The CDR3 extends over 18 amino acids. The DNA for the CDR3 is TGTGCCAGCAGCCCAGGGACTAGCGGGAGTCTAGCCAAAAACATTCAGTACTTC. As protein: CASSPGTSGSLAKNIQYF.

This clone was detected only a few times. The gene calls are TRBV30 and TRBJ1-2; no firm D call. CDR3 length: 10 residues. From germline, CDR1 is GTSNPN and CDR2 SVGIG (reference sequence). The ends were cut back, 8 bases at V and 8 bases at J, with 12 bases in the middle. The CDR3 loop is CARGGNGYTF. For the CDR3, the DNA is TGTGCCCGCGGAGGGAACGGCTACACCTTC.

The chain uses TRBV6-1 and TRBJ2-1; TRBD2 matches 10 bases. Losses at the gene ends were 4 bases for V and 4 bases for J; bases not matched to a gene: 7. The CDR3 contains 16 residues. The V gene's germline CDR1 is MNHNS and CDR2 SASEGT. CDR3 DNA: TGTGCCAGCAGTGTAGCTAGCGGGGGCCCGTACAATGAGCAGTTCTTC. This codes for CASSVASGGPYNEQFF.

J is TRBJ2-1 and V is TRBV28; possible D gene TRBD1, 5 bases. The germline V gene has CDR1 MDHEN and CDR2 SYDVKM. V gave up 7 bases and J gave up 6 bases, with 19 bases separating them. This CDR3 is 15 amino acids long. The CDR3 sequence is CASTPSIGVINEQFF. The CDR3 region has the DNA TGTGCCAGCACCCCGAGCATAGGGGTTATCAATGAGCAGTTCTTC.

The chain is built from TRBV28 and TRBJ1-1, with a possible D match to TRBD1 (6 bases). The CDR3 is 15 amino acids. The ends were cut back, 6 bases at V and 5 bases at J, with 19 bases in the middle. Germline V CDR1 and CDR2: MDHEN, SYDVKM. The CDR3 bases are TGTGCCAGCAGCTCGTCCCATTACAGGGTTACTGAAGCTTTCTTT. Translation gives CASSSSHYRVTEAFF. The whole variable domain, remainder taken from reference TRBV28 and TRBJ1-1, is DVKVTQSSRYLVKRTGEKVFLECVQDMDHENMFWYRQDPGLGLRLIYFSYDVKMKEKGDIPEGYSVSREKKERFSLILESASTNQTSMYLCASSSSHYRVTEAFFGQGTRLTVV.

This clone appeared a few times. The V and J genes are TRBV7-2 and TRBJ1-6; TRBD1 is a possible D gene (5 bases). This CDR3 region has 13 residues. The germline V and J ends were trimmed by 7 bases and 7 bases, with 11 bases remaining between them. CDR1 SGHTA and CDR2 FQGNSA come from the germline V gene. The CDR3 protein is CASNTGLNSPLHF. For the CDR3, the DNA is TGTGCCAGCAATACAGGACTAAATTCACCCCTCCACTTT.

The chain has TRBV15 and TRBJ1-6; TRBD1 aligns across 8 bases. The trim removed 6 bases at V and 8 bases at J, leaving 6 bases unmatched. The CDR3 contains 14 residues. CDR1 and CDR2 (germline): LNHNV, YYDKDF (reference sequence). The CDR3 sequence is CATSTDRVDSPLHF. The DNA for the CDR3 is TGTGCCACCAGTACGGACAGGGTAGATTCACCCCTCCACTTT.

The rearrangement uses TRBV6-6 and TRBJ1-1; D not resolved. From germline, CDR1 is MNHNY and CDR2 SVGAGI (reference sequence). The CDR3 consists of 16 residues. V was shortened by 0 bases and J by 3 bases, with 14 bases between the two germline ends. The chain's CDR3 is CASSYSVSGVDTEAFF. The CDR3 coding sequence is TGTGCCAGCAGTTACTCTGTATCCGGAGTGGACACTGAAGCTTTCTTT.

V and J are TRBV28 and TRBJ2-3, with 15 bases matching TRBD2. Germline-derived CDR1 and CDR2 are MDHEN and SYDVKM. V shed 8 bases and J 0 bases; nucleotides not matched to a gene: 9. This CDR3 contains 18 residues. CDR3 sequence: CASAGLAGGPGSTDTQYF. The CDR3 region has the DNA TGTGCCAGCGCAGGACTAGCGGGGGGGCCTGGGAGCACAGATACGCAGTATTTT. Full variable domain (rest looked up from reference TRBV28 and TRBJ2-3): DVKVTQSSRYLVKRTGEKVFLECVQDMDHENMFWYRQDPGLGLRLIYFSYDVKMKEKGDIPEGYSVSREKKERFSLILESASTNQTSMYLCASAGLAGGPGSTDTQYFGPGTRLTVL.

V is TRBV6-5 and J is TRBJ2-3, with 7 bases that match TRBD2. With V trimmed by 6 bases and J by 1 base, 7 bases remained unmatched. The germline gives CDR1 MNHEY, CDR2 SVGAGI. This CDR3 is 15 amino acids long. CDR3 sequence (DNA): TGTGCCAGCAGCGACGCTAGCGGCGGCACAGATACGCAGTATTTT. Its translation: CASSDASGGTDTQYF.